This record concerns one T cell receptor (beta chain) sequence. The clone's antigen remains unknown. No clone much larger than this one lies a single base away; base qualities are absent. The immunoSEQ multiplex PCR, with forward primers for 54 TRBV segments and reverse primers for 13 TRBJ segments, was used to amplify TCRB CDR3 regions. Deep resolution, with a target of approximately 200,000 T cell genomes, was applied to the sequencing of pre-culture CD4+ samples. Sequencing of amplicons was performed on an Illumina HiSeq System, and 87 bp reads covering the CDR3 were generated. In the source study's methods: Correction for PCR and sequencing errors was applied to reads, and CDR3 regions were defined through alignment to IMGT reference sequences. Template and unique rearrangement counts were estimated using synthetic template pools. Clonality was computed by subtracting Pielou's evenness from 1. Richness was estimated with the Daley-Smith estimator. Morisita's index was used to measure repertoire overlap. Clones present in cultured samples but not detected in the pre-culture repertoire of the same donor were defined as low-abundance clones. The source is immuneACCESS, and TCRdb retained only in-frame sequences with V and J called. Part of the clones is not carried over; for the studies checked, unresolved V genes explain less than half of this, and the remainder is unexplained. V and J calls and clone size are copied from that table; D and trimming were computed from the DNA. The sample table lists 75,000 to 90,000 clones, approximately 89% of them with a count of one. The ten largest clones represent about 1.7% of the sample.

This sample was taken from a study of T cell repertoires and HLA-DP antigens (dated by TCRdb to the late 2010s). In terms of the full investigation: An in vitro model of CD4+ T cell alloreactivity against allogeneic HLA-DP presented by transduced HeLa cells was used in the study. One alloantigen differed from self by one peptide-binding groove amino acid, whereas the other differed by ten, modelling structurally similar versus dissimilar alloantigens. Of the three donors, two were male and one was female, and their ages ranged from the 18-to-29 age band up to the 60-to-69 age band. On average, 218.4 ng of DNA went in for sorted CD137+CD4+ samples, versus about 1,100 ng for pre-culture CD4+ samples.

The V and J ends are trimmed by 0 bases and 0 bases, leaving 18 bases between them. For CDR1 and CDR2, the germline V gene lists LGHNA and YNFKEQ. There are 18 amino acids in the CDR3, from cysteine to phenylalanine inclusive. Only the CDR3 part of the read is kept: 54 bases, read in frame from the first base. Overall results and qualifications from the work: Clones undetected before culture had an average cumulative frequency of 36.3% against one allele and 45% to 65% against the other. Limitations included only a few donors, a non-physiological HeLa antigen-presenting system, and the use of total CD4+ responder cells. Similar clonality (around 0.36) was observed for sorted CD137+ cells against both alloantigens, and this clonality was much higher than that observed in pre-culture samples (roughly 0.041). Naive and memory CD4+ repertoires were not analysed separately.

Untouched CD4+ T cells were isolated from Ficoll-separated PBMC by magnetic bead negative selection, reaching an average purity of nearly 98%. Magnetic beads were used to isolate untouched CD4+ T cells from Ficoll-separated PBMC, giving approximately 98% purity with negligible CD8+ contamination. Peripheral blood mononuclear cells came from the buffy coats of three healthy blood donors. All three donors were CMV seronegative. The DNeasy Blood & Tissue Kit was used to extract genomic DNA. Genomic DNA from sorted CD137+CD4+ cells and from pre-culture CD4+ baseline samples of each subject was subjected to TCRB sequencing.

The sequence derives from a middle-aged man in good health and CMV-seronegative. The chain is assembled from TRBV4-2 and TRBJ2-7; TRBD2 might be the D gene, on 5 matching bases. Material for sequencing was CD4+ T cells from PBMCs. The nucleotides are TGTGCCAGCAGCCAAGATGCGAGGAGCGAGGGTCTCTCCTACGAGCAGTACTTC. This sequence encodes CASSQDARSEGLSYEQYF.